The 19 T cell receptor beta chains given below trace back to one sample, sequenced in a study of cytomegalovirus exposure and HLA in healthy donors. PCR employed 60 Vbeta and 13 Jbeta primers. The assay was immunoSEQ multiplex PCR, and TCRdb's table has in-frame clones only and misses some. The sample includes about 110,000 clones, about four fifths of them seen just once. Sequenced material: PBMCs. The receptors come from a woman under 30 in good health and CMV-seropositive.

The rearrangement links TRBV5-6 to TRBJ2-5; 11 positions match TRBD1. The CDR3 spans 15 residues. Trimming at V came to 4 bases and at J to 11 bases, leaving 13 bases not matched to a gene. CDR1 and CDR2 (germline): SGHDT, YYEEEE. The CDR3 DNA sequence: TGTGCCAGCAGCAGTACCGGACAGGGGGCAAGAGAGCAGTACTTC. This gives the protein CASSSTGQGAREQYF.

V usage is TRBV9 and J usage is TRBJ2-3, with 9 bases aligning to TRBD2. From germline, CDR1 is SGDLS and CDR2 YYNGEE. The CDR3 consists of 14 residues. Germline trimming cut 4 bases from V and 5 bases from J; bases unmatched to any gene: 5. The CDR3, as DNA: TGTGCCAGCAGCCCTTGGACTAGCGTAGATACGCAGTATTTT. It encodes CASSPWTSVDTQYF.

The chain links TRBV7-8 to TRBJ1-1; TRBD1 matches at 7 bases. Trimming took 8 bases from V and 2 from J; bases not matched to a gene: 11. The CDR3 totals 15 residues. Germline CDR1 SGHVS, CDR2 FQNEAQ. CDR3 DNA sequence: TGTGCCAGCGACGAGTCGGGACAGACCAACACTGAAGCTTTCTTT. Its translation: CASDESGQTNTEAFF.

J is TRBJ1-5 and V is TRBV12-5; 8 bases fit TRBD1. Germline CDR1 reads LGHNT; CDR2 reads FRNRAP. Trimming at V came to 6 bases and at J to 4 bases, leaving 8 bases not matched to a gene. This CDR3 contains 15 residues. The CDR3 sequence is CASGTPGGGNQPQHF. In DNA, the CDR3 is TGTGCTAGTGGCACCCCAGGGGGCGGGAATCAGCCCCAGCATTTT. Variable domain in full (rest from reference TRBV12-5 and TRBJ1-5): DARVTQTPRHKVTEMGQEVTMRCQPILGHNTVFWYRQTMMQGLELLAYFRNRAPLDDSGMPKDRFSAEMPDATLATLKIQPSEPRDSAVYFCASGTPGGGNQPQHFGDGTRLSIL.

V and J are TRBV21-1 and TRBJ2-1; the tabulated D call, TRBD2, remains unverified against the DNA. TRBV21-1 is shown as a pseudogene. The CDR3 extends over 16 amino acids. This CDR3 is CASSKGCGVLHNEQFF. CDR3 sequence (DNA): TGTGCCAGCAGCAAAGGATGCGGGGTGCTACACAATGAGCAGTTCTTC.

Turning to this clone: This could be a read error, since a much larger clone is one nucleotide away. The chain uses TRBV14 and TRBJ2-7; TRBD1 aligns across 7 bases. Unmatched junction bases numbered 4, after V lost 6 bases and J lost 2 bases. Germline CDR1 reads SGHDN; CDR2 reads FVKESK. CDR3 length equals 13 residues. The CDR3 protein is CASRHRGTYEQYF. CDR3 coding DNA: TGTGCCAGCAGACACAGGGGAACCTACGAGCAGTACTTC.

The chain recombines TRBV9 with TRBJ2-1; 7 bases fit TRBD2. V lost 4 bases to trimming and J lost 2 bases; unmatched junction nucleotides: 9. This CDR3 is 16 amino acids long. The germline gives CDR1 SGDLS, CDR2 YYNGEE. CDR3 region: CASSPIGAGAYNEQFF. CDR3 bases: TGTGCCAGCAGCCCCATCGGGGCGGGAGCCTACAATGAGCAGTTCTTC.

This clone was picked up a small number of times. The chain combines TRBV7-9 with TRBJ2-7, with D tentatively TRBD2 (5 bases). Per the germline V gene, CDR1 is SEHNR and CDR2 is FQNEAQ (reference sequence). Trimming removed 2 bases from V and 5 bases from J, with 7 bases in between. The CDR3 is 12 residues long. The CDR3 sequence is CASSLLADEQYF. DNA for the CDR3: TGTGCCAGCAGCTTACTAGCTGACGAGCAGTACTTC. The variable domain in full, with the rest retrieved from reference TRBV7-9 and TRBJ2-7, is DTGVSQNPRHKITKRGQNVTFRCDPISEHNRLYWYRQTLGQGPEFLTYFQNEAQLEKSRLLSDRFSAERPKGSFSTLEIQRTEQGDSAMYLCASSLLADEQYFGPGTRLTVT.

This rearrangement joins TRBV18 to TRBJ1-2; the D is unclear. The CDR3 has 14 residues. Germline V gene data show CDR1 as KGHSH and CDR2 as LQKENI. V was clipped by 3 bases and J by 4 bases, with 12 bases between them. CDR3 sequence (DNA): TGTGCCAGCTCACCGGGGATAAGCGGCTATGGCTACACCTTC. As protein: CASSPGISGYGYTF.

The V and J genes are TRBV28 and TRBJ2-5, with 10 positions matching TRBD2. Near its end, the DNA agrees better with TRBJ2-7, so the J call may be wrong. Germline V gene lookup returns CDR1 MDHEN and CDR2 SYDVKM. The CDR3 is 15 amino acids. This CDR3 is CASRPPSGRMAEQYF. The CDR3 nucleotides read TGTGCCAGCAGGCCTCCTAGCGGGAGAATGGCCGAGCAGTACTTC.

The rearrangement uses TRBV27 and TRBJ2-7; 10 bases align to TRBD2. CDR1 and CDR2 (germline): MNHEY, SMNVEV (reference sequence). Germline trimming cut 2 bases from V and 11 bases from J; bases unmatched to any gene: 15. The length of the CDR3 is 16 residues. CDR3 coding DNA: TGTGCCAGCAGTTTAAAGTGGGGACTAGCGAGGCGACCGGAGTACTTC. Amino acids: CASSLKWGLARRPEYF.

This chain joins TRBV30 and TRBJ1-1; D is unresolved. The CDR3 has 13 residues. Germline V CDR1 and CDR2: GTSNPN, SVGIG (reference sequence). The V end lost 0 bases, the J end lost 0 bases, and 5 bases lay between the germline ends. The CDR3 here is CAWSVTVNTEAFF. In DNA form, the CDR3 reads TGTGCCTGGAGTGTAACAGTGAACACTGAAGCTTTCTTT.

DNA for the CDR3: TGTGCCAGCAGCCCAGACAGGGAATACGAGCAGTACTTC. Encoded protein: CASSPDREYEQYF. The rearrangement links TRBV11-1 to TRBJ2-7, with 7 bases matching TRBD1. J gave up 4 bases and V 5 bases, and 5 bases lay outside the gene matches. The CDR3 is 13 residues long. CDR1 is SGHAT and CDR2 is FQDESV in the germline V gene (reference sequence). Full variable domain (outside the CDR3, taken from reference TRBV11-1 and TRBJ2-7): EAEVAQSPRYKITEKSQAVAFWCDPISGHATLYWYRQILGQGPELLVQFQDESVVDDSQLPKDRFSAERLKGVDSTLKIQPAELGDSAMYLCASSPDREYEQYFGPGTRLTVT.

This chain joins TRBV18 and TRBJ1-4; D not certain. Germline V gene data show CDR1 as KGHSH and CDR2 as LQKENI. The ends were cut back, 4 bases at V and 2 bases at J, with 11 bases in the middle. The CDR3 runs to 15 residues. For the CDR3, the DNA is TGTGCCAGCTCACTTAGCCCTGGGACTAATGAAAAACTGTTTTTT. Encoded protein: CASSLSPGTNEKLFF.

V usage is TRBV10-3 and J usage is TRBJ1-1, with D unclear. CDR1 and CDR2 from the germline V gene are ENHRY and SYGVKD. The length of the CDR3 is 14 residues. V lost 7 bases to trimming and J lost 1 base, with 13 bases between them. CDR3 nucleotide sequence: TGTGCCATCACTAGGAGTCGGGAGAACACTGAAGCTTTCTTT. Its protein is CAITRSRENTEAFF.

J is TRBJ1-4 and V is TRBV27, with D possibly matching TRBD1 (5 bases). The V end was cut by 3 bases, the J end by 4 bases, with 12 bases between. The CDR3 is 15 residues long. Germline CDR1 is MNHEY and CDR2 is SMNVEV (reference sequence). The CDR3 here is CASSFYGADNEKLFF. CDR3 nucleotides: TGTGCCAGCAGTTTCTATGGGGCTGATAATGAAAAACTGTTTTTT.

This sequence joins TRBV11-2 and TRBJ1-2; 8 bases match TRBD1. This CDR3 has 16 residues. Germline-derived CDR1 and CDR2 are SGHAT and FQNNGV. V lost 2 bases, J lost 4 bases, and 9 bases stayed unmatched. The CDR3 protein is CASSLSPGQGAYGYTF. CDR3 in DNA: TGTGCCAGCAGCTTATCGCCGGGGCAGGGGGCCTATGGCTACACCTTC.

This sequence joins TRBV7-3 and TRBJ1-1, with no clear D. There are 14 residues in the CDR3. The V end lost 3 bases, the J end lost 1 base, and 9 bases lay between the germline ends. CDR1 is SGHTA and CDR2 is FQGTGA in the germline V gene. The CDR3 nucleotides are TGTGCCAGCAGCTTGAGTCGGGGGAACACTGAAGCTTTCTTT. This encodes CASSLSRGNTEAFF.

This chain joins TRBV5-1 and TRBJ2-1, with a tentative D call TRBD1 (6 bases). With 4 bases removed from V and 8 bases from J, the gap between germline ends came to 19 bases. This CDR3 is built from 15 residues. CDR1 and CDR2 (germline): SGHRS, YFSETQ. The CDR3: CASSPTGTREDEQFF. For the CDR3, the DNA is TGCGCCAGCAGCCCGACCGGGACAAGAGAGGATGAGCAGTTCTTC.